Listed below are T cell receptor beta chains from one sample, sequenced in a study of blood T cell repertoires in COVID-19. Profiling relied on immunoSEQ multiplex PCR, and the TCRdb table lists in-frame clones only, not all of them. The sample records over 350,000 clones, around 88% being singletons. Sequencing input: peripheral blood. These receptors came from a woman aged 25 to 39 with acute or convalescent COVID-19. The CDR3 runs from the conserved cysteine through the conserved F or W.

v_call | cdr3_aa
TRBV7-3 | CASSPNSLGLVREQFF
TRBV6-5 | CASSLRGYGYTF
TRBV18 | CASSRGQGMRTEAFF
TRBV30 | CAWSGILAGGYNEQFF
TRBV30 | CAWTDGQGTGELFF
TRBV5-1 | CASSFPNGLAGGRVEQFF
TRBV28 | CASSLDRSYGYTF
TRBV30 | CAWSVGRDEAFF
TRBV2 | CASSAAGTSGPSYEQYF
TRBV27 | CASSLSSHAPAGPGTDTQYF
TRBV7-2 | CASSLWGVMNTEAFF
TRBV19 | CASSNRGGAASEAFF
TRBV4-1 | CASSHRQRGASYEQYF
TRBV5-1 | CASSALGPRVGGTDTEAFF